This T cell receptor beta chain was found in a study of neurological immune-mediated disorders (dated by TCRdb to the late 2010s). For context, the study as a whole: Of the approximately 34 multiple sclerosis patients, some 30 had relapsing-remitting MS and 3 had secondary progressive MS. Alongside PBMC samples, the set of fewer than 110 TCR-beta libraries contained longitudinal samples, technical triplicates, and paired CD4+ and CD8+ T-cell subsets that had been sorted. The study compared peripheral blood TCR-beta repertoires of HTLV-I-associated myelopathy (HAM/TSP) patients, multiple sclerosis patients and healthy controls using UMI-based sequencing. The cohort comprised about 71 subjects: roughly 15 HAM/TSP patients, approximately 34 multiple sclerosis patients and approximately 20 healthy controls.

General findings and caveats noted by the study authors: No identical CDR3 amino acid sequences were shared among expanded clones across subjects, suggesting private TCR-beta repertoires in all groups. No association of the MS cluster with clinical or MRI features was observed, and the need for larger cohorts was stated by the authors. TCR clonal expansion was highest in HAM/TSP patients and lowest in MS patients, with MS patients falling below even healthy controls. In a phylogenetic analysis, the repertoires of 18 out of 34 MS patients fell into a single cluster of related CDR3 sequences, pointing to a possible signature at the repertoire level.

Compared with germline, V lacks 3 bases and J lacks 5 bases; bases without a gene match: 10. CDR1 and CDR2, per the germline V gene (reference sequence), are DFQATT and SNEGSKA. The CDR3 holds 15 amino acids from the cysteine to the phenylalanine. Only the CDR3 portion is preserved as DNA: 45 bases, with reading frame beginning at the first base. To synthesize cDNA, template-switch 5'RACE was performed with a primer carrying a 10-nucleotide random unique molecular identifier so that each TCR transcript was tagged. Over 180 million TCR-beta sequences, covering 15-18 subjects, were produced in each sequencing run. The RNeasy kit was used to extract total RNA. Using the KAPA Real-time Library Amplification kit, TCR-beta VDJ regions were amplified with primers for the TCR constant region and the 5'RACE anchor. A first PCR added sample indexes and Illumina adaptors, and a second PCR then raised library yield. After Ampure bead purification, the roughly 650 bp TCR product was size-selected on a 2% E-gel SizeSelection system. Library quality was checked on a Bioanalyzer, concentration was measured with Qubit, and libraries were quantified with the Kapa Library Quantification kit before pooling. An Illumina HiSeq 2500 sequenced the libraries paired-end 2 x 150 bp. To increase sequence diversity, about 25-31% phiX was spiked into each library pool. Processing in the source paper ran as follows. The UMI-based MiGEC pipeline processed quality-filtered reads and removed over 75% of raw TCR sequences during error correction. VDJ genes were aligned to IMGT germline references, and each clonotype was defined by a unique CDR3 amino acid sequence together with V-J genes. Clonal expansion, Shannon diversity, and CDR3 relatedness (CalcPairwiseDistances, ClusterSamples) were evaluated with VDJtools, and phylogenetic trees were built with CLCbio workbench. Using coefficient-of-variation modelling across technical triplicates, the study counted a clone as expanded if it had at least 8 unique UMIs. The public reads were reanalyzed by TCRdb: fastp trimming at Q25, MiXCR alignment, in-frame beta chains only. CDR3 protein duplicates are merged, each entry listing the most common genes and DNA. For this entry, the V and J calls and clone size follow TCRdb and not the study's own pipeline. The sample contains about 40,000 distinct CDR3 sequences, about 2.5% of them found a single time. The top ten clones comprise less than 3% of the sample.

Libraries from unsorted PBMCs were made from 2 million PBMCs kept in RNAlater at -80 degrees C until RNA extraction. Multiple sclerosis patients were enrolled in a US clinical protocol under which disease progression was evaluated by magnetic resonance imaging. Peripheral blood was subjected to Ficoll-Hypaque density gradient centrifugation to isolate PBMCs, which were then cryopreserved in liquid nitrogen. This clonotype was counted ten times or more. Its binding antigen is unknown. No base quality information exists; no much larger clone differs at one position. Sequencing input: PBMCs. The V and J segments used are TRBV20-1 and TRBJ2-7; TRBD2 fits 10 bases in the junction. The sequence derives from a man in his fifties with multiple sclerosis. The nucleotides are TGCAGTGCTAGTCCGTCTAGCGGGGGCGGCGACGAGCAGTACTTC. Its protein reads: CSASPSSGGGDEQYF.